The T cell receptor beta chain described here comes from a study of graft-versus-host responses after intestinal transplantation. In the study overall: The recipients all started with anti-thymocyte globulin induction and then took tacrolimus and steroids for around three years.

Using immunoSEQ multiplex PCR, the repertoire was profiled, and TCRdb retains in-frame clones only, with some absent. The sample records tens of thousands of clones, less than 90% being singletons. Trimming left V 2 bases short and J 4 bases short, with 9 bases between. Germline assignment: CDR1 MNHNS and CDR2 SASEGT. This CDR3 contains 14 residues. Comments on this clone: Other DNA variants within this sample encode the same CDR3.

Specimen: PBMCs, collected 1,000 to 1,300 days after transplant. The rearrangement uses TRBV6-1 and TRBJ1-5; D is unresolved. The source of this sequence is a human patient who received an intestinal transplant, so some T cells may come from the graft donor. The CDR3 loop reads CASSERPPNQPQHF. The CDR3 nucleotides are TGTGCCAGCAGTGAACGTCCGCCTAATCAGCCCCAGCATTTT.